These 22 T cell receptor beta chains originate from one sample sequenced in a study of beta chain features in type 1 diabetes. Every isolated RNA sample was fully reverse transcribed, so sequencing captured expressed TCRB transcripts. Produced via immunoSEQ multiplex PCR; TCRdb's table is partial and in-frame only. The sample lists 600,000 to 700,000 clones; around 12% were seen once. Study-wide points: When Type 1 diabetes patients were examined, their TCRB CDR3s proved moderately but significantly shorter in all four CD4+ subsets.

Their recognized antigens are unknown. Sequencing was performed on naive CD4+ T cells from blood. The receptors here all came from a man aged 25 to 45 with type 1 diabetes.

The chain links TRBV7-2 to TRBJ2-3; tentatively, D is TRBD2 (7 bases). V gave up 5 bases and J gave up 5 bases, with 17 bases separating them. The CDR3 is made up of 15 amino acids. CDR1 and CDR2 from the germline V gene are SGHTA and FQGNSA. CDR3 sequence (DNA): TGTGCCAGCAGCCCAAGGGGGGGGTTTCAAGATACGCAGTATTTT. Protein sequence: CASSPRGGFQDTQYF. Looking up the rest from reference TRBV7-2 and TRBJ2-3 gives the full variable domain: GAGVSQSPSNKVTEKGKDVELRCDPISGHTALYWYRQSLGQGLEFLIYFQGNSAPDKSGLPSDRFSAERTGGSVSTLTIQRTQQEDSAVYLCASSPRGGFQDTQYFGPGTRLTVL.

This chain uses TRBV9 with TRBJ1-4; D perhaps matches TRBD1 (6 bases). Looked up from germline, CDR1 is SGDLS and CDR2 is YYNGEE. V dropped 2 bases and J dropped 8 bases, with 13 bases sitting between them. The CDR3 runs 14 residues. This chain's CDR3 is CASSVLGQGEKLFF. In DNA form, the CDR3 reads TGTGCCAGCAGCGTCTTGGGGCAGGGGGAAAAACTGTTTTTT.

The chain is built from TRBV14 and TRBJ2-6; D perhaps matches TRBD2 (6 bases). The CDR3 covers 19 residues. The ends were cut back, 1 base at V and 0 bases at J, with 16 bases in the middle. From germline, CDR1 is SGHDN and CDR2 FVKESK. CDR3 sequence reads: CASSQVTRRDHSGANVLTF. As DNA, the CDR3 is TGTGCCAGCAGCCAAGTGACAAGGAGGGACCACTCTGGGGCCAACGTCCTGACTTTC. Full variable domain (outside the CDR3, taken from reference TRBV14 and TRBJ2-6): EAGVTQFPSHSVIEKGQTVTLRCDPISGHDNLYWYRRVMGKEIKFLLHFVKESKQDESGMPNNRFLAERTGGTYSTLKVQPAELEDSGVYFCASSQVTRRDHSGANVLTFGAGSRLTVL.

The chain links TRBV19 to TRBJ2-2; 8 positions agree with TRBD1. The CDR3 loop spans 14 amino acids. Trimming at V came to 11 bases and at J to 3 bases, leaving 8 bases not matched to a gene. The germline V gene has CDR1 LNHDA and CDR2 SQIVND (reference sequence). CDR3 region: CAARQGFDTGELFF. The CDR3 DNA sequence: TGTGCCGCTCGACAGGGGTTTGACACCGGGGAGCTGTTTTTT.

The chain is built from TRBV7-6 and TRBJ1-6; no firm D call. Germline values: CDR1 SGHVS, CDR2 FNYEAQ. The length of the CDR3 is 12 residues. Between the trimmed V and J ends, which lost 2 bases and 12 bases, there was a span of 8 bases. Here the CDR3 reads CASSLTLGPLHF. CDR3 nucleotide sequence: TGTGCCAGCAGCTTAACATTGGGACCCCTCCACTTT.

This clone turned up a few times. This chain uses TRBV29-1 with TRBJ2-1; D call uncertain. Germline V gives CDR1 SQVTM, CDR2 ANQGSEA. The V end lost 0 bases, the J end lost 4 bases, and 7 bases lay between the germline ends. The CDR3 totals 13 residues. The CDR3 here is CSVEESPYNEQFF. CDR3 sequence (DNA): TGCAGCGTTGAAGAAAGCCCTTACAATGAGCAGTTCTTC.

This clone was seen only a few times. The chain joins TRBV19 to TRBJ1-6, with TRBD1 as a possible D gene (6 bases). The CDR3 sequence is 15 residues long. Germline CDR1 is LNHDA and CDR2 is SQIVND (reference sequence). V dropped 4 bases and J dropped 3 bases, with 10 bases sitting between them. The CDR3 nucleotides are TGTGCCAGTAGTACCCGGGACAACTATAATTCACCCCTCCACTTT. Protein product: CASSTRDNYNSPLHF.

This clone has only a few counts. V and J are TRBV4-3 and TRBJ1-5; a possible D gene is TRBD1 (6 bases). The CDR3 is 15 amino acids. The V gene lost 3 bases and the J gene lost 6 bases, with 15 bases spanning the gap. From germline, CDR1 is LGHNA and CDR2 YSLEER. The CDR3 coding sequence is TGCGCCAGCAGCCAGACTCTTTCGGGGGCTCAGCCCCAGCATTTT. This sequence encodes CASSQTLSGAQPQHF.

The sample holds a few counts of this clone. The chain recombines TRBV6-1 with TRBJ2-3; TRBD1 matches 8 bases. V was pared by 4 bases and J by 1 base, with 4 bases of the junction left unmatched. This CDR3 is built from 15 residues. Germline assignment: CDR1 MNHNS and CDR2 SASEGT. The CDR3 sequence: CASSGWDRRTDTQYF. The CDR3 DNA reads as TGTGCCAGCAGTGGGTGGGACAGGCGCACAGATACGCAGTATTTT.

The CDR3 DNA reads TGTGCCAGCAGCGTAGCTGGGGAGGCCGGGGAGCTGTTTTTT. Residues: CASSVAGEAGELFF. This chain connects TRBV9 to TRBJ2-2, with D perhaps TRBD2 (6 bases). The CDR3 has 14 residues. Germline CDR1 SGDLS, CDR2 YYNGEE. V lost 0 bases and J 6 bases, leaving 9 bases between the germline ends.

This chain links TRBV18 with TRBJ2-2; D might be TRBD1 (5 bases). Germline V gene lookup returns CDR1 KGHSH and CDR2 LQKENI. CDR3 size: 14 residues. V lost 2 bases, J lost 3 bases, and 7 bases lay in between. The CDR3 DNA reads as TGTGCCAGCTCACCAGGGGCGGACACCGGGGAGCTGTTTTTT. This sequence encodes CASSPGADTGELFF.

This clone was seen a handful of times. J is TRBJ1-1 and V is TRBV20-1, with TRBD1 identical over 8 bases. V shed 7 bases and J 6 bases; nucleotides not matched to a gene: 4. Per the germline V gene, CDR1 is DFQATT and CDR2 is SNEGSKA (reference sequence). There are 11 residues in the CDR3. The CDR3 loop is CSGDRGAEAFF. CDR3 coding DNA: TGCAGTGGAGACAGGGGCGCTGAAGCTTTCTTT.

The J gene is TRBJ2-1, the V gene TRBV9; 10 positions agree with TRBD2. The junction had 6 bases not matched to a gene; V was cut back by 0 bases and J by 3 bases. Germline loops: CDR1 SGDLS, CDR2 YYNGEE. The CDR3 totals 17 residues. The CDR3, as DNA: TGTGCCAGCAGCGTAGGGGTAGCGGGGGGATACTACAATGAGCAGTTCTTC. Translation gives CASSVGVAGGYYNEQFF.

The V and J genes are TRBV19 and TRBJ2-7; TRBD1 matches at 7 bases. The V gene's germline CDR1 is LNHDA and CDR2 SQIVND (reference sequence). With 6 bases clipped from V and 0 bases from J, the junction kept 8 bases outside the gene matches. The CDR3 totals 15 residues. CDR3: CASSRVRDSSYEQYF. The DNA of the CDR3 is TGTGCCAGTAGCCGCGTCAGGGACAGCTCCTACGAGCAGTACTTC.

This clone has a handful of counts. The CDR3 DNA reads as TGTGCCAGCAGTGACCTGGAGGGTACGCAGTATTTT. Its translation is CASSDLEGTQYF. The J gene is TRBJ2-3, the V gene TRBV2, with D possibly TRBD2 on 6 matching bases. The CDR3 is 12 amino acids. Trimming pared 3 bases from V and 8 bases from J, leaving 9 bases between. Per the germline V gene, CDR1 is SNHLY and CDR2 is FYNNEI. Together with reference TRBV2 and TRBJ2-3, the CDR3 gives the full variable domain: EPEVTQTPSHQVTQMGQEVILRCVPISNHLYFYWYRQILGQKVEFLVSFYNNEISEKSEIFDDQFSVERPDGSNFTLKIRSTKLEDSAMYFCASSDLEGTQYFGPGTRLTVL.

J is TRBJ1-5 and V is TRBV2, with 7 bases aligning to TRBD1. This CDR3 is 16 amino acids long. Germline V gene lookup returns CDR1 SNHLY and CDR2 FYNNEI. V was pared by 2 bases and J by 6 bases, with 10 bases of the junction left unmatched. The CDR3 DNA reads TGTGCCAGCAGTGAACGGTTAGGGGGCTTAGGTCAGCCCCAGCATTTT. Protein: CASSERLGGLGQPQHF.

This clone showed up just a few times. J is TRBJ1-3 and V is TRBV18; unclear D gene. The CDR3 sequence is 14 residues long. The germline V gene encodes CDR1 KGHSH and CDR2 LQKENI. The germline V and J ends were trimmed by 1 base and 3 bases, with 7 bases remaining between them. The CDR3 DNA reads TGTGCCAGCTCACCACAGGGTTATGGAAACACCATATATTTT. The encoded protein is CASSPQGYGNTIYF.

This clone was counted only a few times. Here the CDR3 reads CATRGGNYEQYF. The DNA of the CDR3 is TGTGCCACCCGCGGGGGAAACTACGAGCAGTACTTC. The rearrangement uses TRBV19 and TRBJ2-7; 7 nucleotides agree with TRBD2. CDR1 is LNHDA, CDR2 SQIVND, per germline (reference sequence). V gave up 10 bases and J gave up 3 bases; unmatched junction bases: 6. The CDR3 is 12 residues long.

This clone was found a few times. The genes are TRBV27 and TRBJ1-2; no firm D call. The CDR3 consists of 14 residues. The germline V and J ends were trimmed by 3 bases and 4 bases, with 12 bases remaining between them. Germline V gives CDR1 MNHEY, CDR2 SMNVEV (reference sequence). CDR3 in amino acids: CASSFSGPRYGYTF. CDR3 bases: TGTGCCAGCAGTTTTTCAGGACCTCGCTATGGCTACACCTTC.

This clone has more than one count but fewer than ten. This rearrangement joins TRBV30 to TRBJ1-4, with 10 bases that match TRBD1. CDR1 is GTSNPN and CDR2 is SVGIG in the germline V gene (reference sequence). After removal of 4 bases from V and 8 bases from J, the junction contained 10 bases not matched to a gene. This CDR3 spans 15 amino acids. As DNA, the CDR3 is TGTGCCTGGACCCTTGTAGGGACAGGGGACGAAAAACTGTTTTTT. Amino acids: CAWTLVGTGDEKLFF.

The chain couples TRBV28 to TRBJ2-1; D unclear. The germline V gene has CDR1 MDHEN and CDR2 SYDVKM. Trimming pared 2 bases from V and 5 bases from J, leaving 7 bases between. The CDR3 sequence is 13 residues long. The CDR3 region is CASSLPGDNEQFF. DNA for the CDR3: TGTGCCAGCAGTTTACCCGGAGACAATGAGCAGTTCTTC. Combining the CDR3 with reference TRBV28 and TRBJ2-1 gives the whole variable domain DVKVTQSSRYLVKRTGEKVFLECVQDMDHENMFWYRQDPGLGLRLIYFSYDVKMKEKGDIPEGYSVSREKKERFSLILESASTNQTSMYLCASSLPGDNEQFFGPGTRLTVL.

This clone was seen only a few times. The gene calls are TRBV29-1 and TRBJ1-6; D gene ambiguous. The CDR3 is 15 amino acids. The V and J ends lost 4 bases and 5 bases respectively, with 15 bases between them. The germline CDR1 and CDR2 sequences are SQVTM and ANQGSEA. CDR3 DNA: TGCAGCGTTGTAGTATCCCAGATAGATAATTCACCCCTCCACTTT. Its translation is CSVVVSQIDNSPLHF.